A selection of T cell receptor beta chains follows, all from one sample in a study of T-cell reconstitution after alpha-beta-depleted transplantation in children. TCRdb re-derived calls from the PCR reads in MiXCR, one entry per CDR3 protein. This repertoire shows 250,000 to 300,000 distinct CDR3 sequences, roughly 7.8% found once; its top ten account for approximately 9.6%. The sequencing here drew on peripheral blood, taken 360 days after TCRalphabeta/CD19-depleted stem cell transplant. The receptors stem from a female patient aged 2-9 years who had a stem cell transplant for Fanconi anemia, so the T cells may come from the graft donor. The CDR3 runs from the conserved cysteine through the conserved F or W. D genes are given only for firm matches. Not all rows give a size; the values are once, few, many and, for expanded clones, a class.

j_call	d_call	clone_size	v_call	cdr3_nt	cdr3_aa
TRBJ1-1	-	few	TRBV28	TGTGCCAGCAGTTTTATCTCTGAAGCTTTCTTT	CASSFISEAFF
TRBJ2-1	-	many	TRBV18	TGTGCCAGCTCACCAAGAGGGGCTAACAATGAGCAGTTCTTC	CASSPRGANNEQFF
TRBJ2-7	-	many	TRBV20-1	TGCAGTGCTAGAGATCTGAGGGGGGAAGGGATTACCTACGAGCAGTACTTC	CSARDLRGEGITYEQYF
TRBJ2-3	-	many	TRBV29-1	TGCAGCGTCGGCCAGGGGCCAGATACGCAGTATTTT	CSVGQGPDTQYF
TRBJ2-1	TRBD1	many	TRBV20-1	TGCAGTGCCGGGACAGTAGACTACAATGAGCAGTTCTTC	CSAGTVDYNEQFF
TRBJ2-3	TRBD2	few	TRBV28	TGTGCCAGCAGCCTGAGAGGGACTAGCGGGAGTAATACGCAGTATTTT	CASSLRGTSGSNTQYF
TRBJ2-1	TRBD2	many	TRBV20-1	TGCAGTGCTAGAGATTTCCAGCGGGGGGTTAACAATGAGCAGTTCTTC	CSARDFQRGVNNEQFF
TRBJ2-7	-	-	TRBV4-3	TGCGCCAGCAGCCAAGGAAAGGGGGCCTACGAGCAGTACTTC	CASSQGKGAYEQYF
TRBJ2-2	-	many	TRBV5-6	TGTGCCAGCAGCTTGCAGCACTGGAACACCGGGGAGCTGTTTTTT	CASSLQHWNTGELFF
TRBJ2-3	-	-	TRBV30	TGTGCCTGCCACTCCAGGGGTACCACAGATACGCAGTATTTT	CACHSRGTTDTQYF